These T cell receptor beta chains were read from a single sample in a study of PD-L1 blockade in urothelial cancer. Measured with immunoSEQ multiplex PCR; TCRdb has only the in-frame clones, and not every one. Here the sample spans roughly 20,000 clones, about 90% being singletons. The starting material was PBMCs, obtained around atezolizumab (anti-PD-L1) treatment. These TCRs come from a man aged 50-60 years with urothelial cancer. Both conserved end residues are part of each CDR3. D genes are given only for firm matches. A row's size may be missing; if present it is once, few, many or a size class.

V	size	J	D	DNA	CDR3
TRBV30	NA	TRBJ2-1	TRBD2	TGTGCCTGGAGGCTAGCGGGGGGTCAGCGAGGAGGCTCCTACAATGAGCAGTTCTTC	CAWRLAGGQRGGSYNEQFF
TRBV11-2	NA	TRBJ1-3	TRBD1	TGTGCCAGCAGACCCGGGACAGGGGTAATCAGCTCTGGAAACACCATATATTTT	CASRPGTGVISSGNTIYF
TRBV20-1	NA	TRBJ1-1	NA	TGCAGTGCTAGCGTATATCGGAGGGCTTTCTTT	CSASVYRRAFF
TRBV5-6	NA	TRBJ2-1	TRBD2	TGTGCCAGCAGCTTGCGGGGGGGCGCCTACAATGAGCAGTTCTTC	CASSLRGGAYNEQFF
TRBV18	NA	TRBJ2-7	TRBD2	TGTGCCAGCTCACTCGGTCGGGGACTAGTCATCCACGAGCAGTACTTC	CASSLGRGLVIHEQYF
TRBV7-6	NA	TRBJ1-5	NA	TGTGCCAGCAGCTTAGGCGTCAGGGCTCCCAATCAGCCCCAGCATTTT	CASSLGVRAPNQPQHF
TRBV27	NA	TRBJ1-5	NA	TGTGCCAGCAGTTTACAAAGCAATCAGCCCCAGCATTTT	CASSLQSNQPQHF
TRBV4-3	NA	TRBJ2-3	TRBD1	TGCGCCAGCAGCCAAGCCGGGACAGACGGCACAGATACGCAGTATTTT	CASSQAGTDGTDTQYF
TRBV5-1	NA	TRBJ1-2	TRBD1	TGCGCCAGCAGCTTACAACCGGGACAGGTCGAAAATGGCTACACCTTC	CASSLQPGQVENGYTF
TRBV4-1	NA	TRBJ2-2	TRBD2	TGCGCCAGCAGCCAAGGGGCTGAGCGGGGGGCCTCGAACACCGGGGAGCTGTTTTTT	CASSQGAERGASNTGELFF
TRBV2	NA	TRBJ2-6	TRBD1	TGTGCCAGCAGTGGTTTTCGGACAGGGGGCGCTGGGGCCAACGTCCTGACTTTC	CASSGFRTGGAGANVLTF
TRBV7-9	few	TRBJ2-2	TRBD1	TGTGCCAGCAGCGTGGGACAGGGGTGGACCGGGGAGCTGTTTTTT	CASSVGQGWTGELFF
TRBV4-3	NA	TRBJ2-7	NA	TGCGCCAGCAGCCAAGAAGCGGCGGGCAGTTTCTACGAGCAGTACTTC	CASSQEAAGSFYEQYF
TRBV11-2	NA	TRBJ1-1	NA	TGTGCCAGCAGCTTATGGGGGGGGTCCAACACTGAAGCTTTCTTT	CASSLWGGSNTEAFF
TRBV11-2	NA	TRBJ2-7	TRBD2	TGTGCCAGCAGCCCTCGCCTAGCGGGAGGCGAGCAGTACTTC	CASSPRLAGGEQYF
TRBV13	NA	TRBJ1-5	TRBD1	TGTGCCAGCAGCTTAGGCGGACAGGGGGCTTTTCAGCCCCAGCATTTT	CASSLGGQGAFQPQHF
TRBV6-5	few	TRBJ2-1	TRBD2	TGTGCCAGCAGTTACCCGACTAGCGGTGAGCAGTTCTTC	CASSYPTSGEQFF
TRBV27	NA	TRBJ2-3	NA	TGTGCCAGCAGTTTATGGGCCAGGGTGCCGGATACGCAGTATTTT	CASSLWARVPDTQYF
TRBV28	NA	TRBJ2-1	TRBD1	TGTGCCAGCAGGCCGGGACAGAGCTCCTACAATGAGCAGTTCTTC	CASRPGQSSYNEQFF
TRBV25-1	NA	TRBJ2-7	NA	TGTGCCAGCAGTGAATACGGCGGGGCCCCATACGAGCAGTACTTC	CASSEYGGAPYEQYF
TRBV10-3	NA	TRBJ1-1	NA	TGTGCCATCAGTGGTCCCCAAACTGAAGCTTTCTTT	CAISGPQTEAFF
TRBV5-1	NA	TRBJ2-7	NA	TGCGCCAGCAGCTTGGAGGGGTTCTCCTACGAGCAGTACTTC	CASSLEGFSYEQYF
TRBV7-2	NA	TRBJ2-2	TRBD2	TGTGCCAGCAGCTTAAAGCGGGAGTACACCGGGGAGCTGTTTTTT	CASSLKREYTGELFF
TRBV5-6	NA	TRBJ2-7	NA	TGTGCCAGCAGCTGGAGGGGAAACTTATACGAGCAGTACTTC	CASSWRGNLYEQYF
TRBV7-8	NA	TRBJ2-5	NA	TGTGCCAGCAGCCAGACATACCAAGAGACCCAGTACTTC	CASSQTYQETQYF
TRBV27	NA	TRBJ2-2	NA	TGTGCCAGCAGTTCCGGGTTGGCGGACACCGGGGAGCTGTTTTTT	CASSSGLADTGELFF
TRBV10-1	NA	TRBJ2-7	TRBD2	TGCGCCAGCAGTCTAGCGGGCTCCTACGAGCAGTACTTC	CASSLAGSYEQYF